A selection of T cell receptor beta chains follows, all from one sample in a study of CD8 T cells in ankylosing spondylitis. TCRdb itself ran the 5' RACE reads through MiXCR, one entry per CDR3 protein. This table has approximately 100,000 distinct CDR3 sequences, roughly 8.3% appearing once. Sequencing used blood, either unsorted or a sorted T cell fraction (not recorded which). The receptors come from a male donor with ankylosing spondylitis or in good health (not recorded which). CDR3s include the opening cysteine and the closing phenylalanine or tryptophan. Each record gives: CDR3 DNA, CDR3 protein, D gene, V gene, clone size, J gene. A D gene is named only where the DNA matches it firmly. Expanded clones get a size class; other rows say once, few or many, or leave the size out.

DNA: TGTGCCAGCAGCACCCCAGGGGTCCTGGGCGGGGAGCTGTTTTTT; CDR3: CASSTPGVLGGELFF; D: .; V: TRBV7-6; size: many; J: TRBJ2-2
DNA: TGTGCCAGCAGTTACAAAGCAGGGGTCTGGGATGAGCAGTTCTTC; CDR3: CASSYKAGVWDEQFF; D: .; V: TRBV6-5; size: many; J: TRBJ2-1
DNA: TGTGCCTGGACCCAGGGGTCGGACACTGAAGCTTTCTTT; CDR3: CAWTQGSDTEAFF; D: .; V: TRBV30; size: many; J: TRBJ1-1
DNA: TGTGCCAGCAGTGTCTCTAGCGGGAGGGCCGGGGAGCTGTTTTTT; CDR3: CASSVSSGRAGELFF; D: TRBD2; V: TRBV12-3/TRBV12-4; size: many; J: TRBJ2-2
DNA: TGTGCCAGCAGCCCCGACAGGGACGGGGGAAACACCATATATTTT; CDR3: CASSPDRDGGNTIYF; D: TRBD1; V: TRBV27; size: many; J: TRBJ1-3
DNA: TGTGCCAGCTCCTGGGACAGAAACACTGAAGCTTTCTTT; CDR3: CASSWDRNTEAFF; D: TRBD1; V: TRBV11-3; size: many; J: TRBJ1-1
DNA: TGTGCCAGCAGTTTAGAGGTATTCTACGAGCAGTACTTC; CDR3: CASSLEVFYEQYF; D: .; V: TRBV12-3/TRBV12-4; size: many; J: TRBJ2-7
DNA: TGCAGCGTTGACAACACAGGGAGAGGCTACAATGAGCAGTTCTTC; CDR3: CSVDNTGRGYNEQFF; D: .; V: TRBV29-1; size: many; J: TRBJ2-1
DNA: TGTGCCAGCAGCCACGGAGCGGGAGCCTACAATGAGCAGTTCTTC; CDR3: CASSHGAGAYNEQFF; D: TRBD2; V: TRBV14; size: many; J: TRBJ2-1
DNA: TGTGCCACCAGCAGAGGGACAGGCTCCTTGCAAGAGACCCAGTACTTC; CDR3: CATSRGTGSLQETQYF; D: TRBD1; V: TRBV15; size: many; J: TRBJ2-5
DNA: TGCAGTGCGACACGACAGGGGGTAAAAGAGACCCAGTACTTC; CDR3: CSATRQGVKETQYF; D: TRBD1; V: TRBV20-1; size: many; J: TRBJ2-5
DNA: TGTGCCAGCAGCTTAACTAGCGGGAGTCCGGGTGAGCAGTTCTTC; CDR3: CASSLTSGSPGEQFF; D: TRBD2; V: TRBV6-2/TRBV6-3; size: many; J: TRBJ2-1
DNA: TGCGCCAGCAGCCAGACAGGGTTCGGGAATTCACCCCTCCACTTT; CDR3: CASSQTGFGNSPLHF; D: TRBD1; V: TRBV4-3; size: many; J: TRBJ1-6
DNA: TGTGCCAGCAGTGAGGGGGGGACTAGCACAGATACGCAGTATTTT; CDR3: CASSEGGTSTDTQYF; D: TRBD2; V: TRBV6-1; size: many; J: TRBJ2-3
DNA: TGTGCCAGCAGCCCCCCGGACATGAGTGGGTACACCTTC; CDR3: CASSPPDMSGYTF; D: .; V: TRBV9; size: many; J: TRBJ1-2
DNA: TGTGCCAGCAGTTTGACTAGCGCGGGCACCGGGGAGCTGTTTTTT; CDR3: CASSLTSAGTGELFF; D: TRBD2; V: TRBV7-2; size: many; J: TRBJ2-2
DNA: TGCGCCAGCAGCTTGGATGGGGGAGCGGCCACCGGGGAGCTGTTTTTT; CDR3: CASSLDGGAATGELFF; D: .; V: TRBV5-1; size: many; J: TRBJ2-2
DNA: TGTGCCAGCAGTTTAACGGAGACCCCAAGGGAAGCTTTCTTT; CDR3: CASSLTETPREAFF; D: .; V: TRBV27; size: .; J: TRBJ1-1
DNA: TGTGCCAGCAGCTTACTTGCTGAGCAGTTCTTC; CDR3: CASSLLAEQFF; D: .; V: TRBV7-2; size: many; J: TRBJ2-1
DNA: TGTGCCAGCAGGGGTACAGGGGGATTAAATGAAAAACTGTTTTTT; CDR3: CASRGTGGLNEKLFF; D: TRBD1; V: TRBV5-5; size: .; J: TRBJ1-4
DNA: TGTGCCAGCAGCTACAGGGGAGAAGAGACCCAGTACTTC; CDR3: CASSYRGEETQYF; D: TRBD1; V: TRBV5-6; size: many; J: TRBJ2-5
DNA: TGTGCCAGCAGTTCAACAGGGATGGGGGCTGGCTACACCTTC; CDR3: CASSSTGMGAGYTF; D: .; V: TRBV7-2; size: .; J: TRBJ1-2
DNA: TGTGCCACCCGCGGGAGTTACAATGAGCAGTTCTTC; CDR3: CATRGSYNEQFF; D: TRBD2; V: TRBV19; size: many; J: TRBJ2-1
DNA: TGTGCCAGCAGTTACGACAACTCAGGCGAGCAGTACTTC; CDR3: CASSYDNSGEQYF; D: .; V: TRBV6-5; size: many; J: TRBJ2-7
DNA: TGTGCCACCAGTGATCCCGGGACTAGCGGCAATGAGCAGTTCTTC; CDR3: CATSDPGTSGNEQFF; D: TRBD2; V: TRBV24-1; size: many; J: TRBJ2-1
DNA: TGTGCCAGCAGCCTCCGGAGCGGGAGTTACAATGAGCAGTTCTTC; CDR3: CASSLRSGSYNEQFF; D: TRBD2; V: TRBV7-6; size: many; J: TRBJ2-1
DNA: TGTGCCAGCAGCCCACAAGGGGGGACAGGGATGAACACTGAAGCTTTCTTT; CDR3: CASSPQGGTGMNTEAFF; D: TRBD1; V: TRBV4-2; size: many; J: TRBJ1-1
DNA: TGTGCCAGCAGCCAGACTCGAGGGGCCTATGGCTACACCTTC; CDR3: CASSQTRGAYGYTF; D: .; V: TRBV5-4; size: .; J: TRBJ1-2
DNA: TGTGCCAGCAGCCAAGTTATCGGTGATACGCAGTATTTT; CDR3: CASSQVIGDTQYF; D: .; V: TRBV4-2; size: many; J: TRBJ2-3
DNA: TGTGCCAGCAGCAACAGCCATCGAGCCCTTGCAGAGCAGTACTTC; CDR3: CASSNSHRALAEQYF; D: .; V: TRBV7-9; size: .; J: TRBJ2-7
DNA: TGTGCCAGCAGCCCACACGGGGGGGAGACCCAGTACTTC; CDR3: CASSPHGGETQYF; D: TRBD2; V: TRBV11-2; size: many; J: TRBJ2-5
DNA: TGTGCCAGCTCGCCCGGGACAGGGGTCTATGAGCAGTTCTTC; CDR3: CASSPGTGVYEQFF; D: TRBD1; V: TRBV18; size: .; J: TRBJ2-1
DNA: TGCGCCAGCAGCCCCCGACAGGGAAACTATGGCTACACCTTC; CDR3: CASSPRQGNYGYTF; D: TRBD1; V: TRBV4-3; size: few; J: TRBJ1-2
DNA: TGTACCAGCAGCTTAGTGGAGGGGCCCACTGAAGCTTTCTTT; CDR3: CTSSLVEGPTEAFF; D: .; V: TRBV7-9; size: .; J: TRBJ1-1
DNA: TGCAGTGCTAGGGGTCTGCAGGGAGTAGAGACCCAGTACTTC; CDR3: CSARGLQGVETQYF; D: .; V: TRBV20-1; size: many; J: TRBJ2-5
DNA: TGTGCCAGCAGTCGGGACAGAGAGTGGGCACCCCTCCACTTT; CDR3: CASSRDREWAPLHF; D: TRBD1; V: TRBV6-1; size: once; J: TRBJ1-6
DNA: TGTGCCAGCAGCCTAGACCGGGATGCAGGGGGATATGAAAAACTGTTTTTT; CDR3: CASSLDRDAGGYEKLFF; D: TRBD1; V: TRBV9; size: many; J: TRBJ1-4
DNA: TGCAGCGTTGGGGGCCACCGGGACAGGGGTGTCGATGAGCAGTTCTTC; CDR3: CSVGGHRDRGVDEQFF; D: TRBD1; V: TRBV29-1; size: .; J: TRBJ2-1
DNA: TGTGCCAGCAGTTACCGAGGTGTCGCTGAAGCTTTCTTT; CDR3: CASSYRGVAEAFF; D: .; V: TRBV6-5; size: many; J: TRBJ1-1
DNA: TGCGCCAGCAGCACGACAGGGGGAAAGACTGAAGCTTTCTTT; CDR3: CASSTTGGKTEAFF; D: TRBD1; V: TRBV5-1; size: many; J: TRBJ1-1
DNA: TGCGCCAGCAGCGTCGGACTAGCGATGACAGATACGCAGTATTTT; CDR3: CASSVGLAMTDTQYF; D: TRBD2; V: TRBV5-1; size: many; J: TRBJ2-3
DNA: TGTGCCAGCAGCTTAGCGTGGGCAGGGAAAGAGACCCAGTACTTC; CDR3: CASSLAWAGKETQYF; D: .; V: TRBV7-6; size: many; J: TRBJ2-5
DNA: TGTGCCAGCAGCGTATCTAGGAGGGGATCCTACAATGAGCAGTTCTTC; CDR3: CASSVSRRGSYNEQFF; D: .; V: TRBV9; size: many; J: TRBJ2-1
DNA: TGTGCCAGCAGCCAAGACCTAGCGTTGAATGAGCAGTTCTTC; CDR3: CASSQDLALNEQFF; D: .; V: TRBV4-2; size: many; J: TRBJ2-1
DNA: TGCAGCGTTGAAGATCCCAGGAGAAGAGAGACCCAGTACTTC; CDR3: CSVEDPRRRETQYF; D: .; V: TRBV29-1; size: many; J: TRBJ2-5
DNA: TGTGCCAGCAGTGAAAGGGGAAGGGTGAGGGCGGCAAAACTGTTTTTT; CDR3: CASSERGRVRAAKLFF; D: .; V: TRBV25-1; size: few; J: TRBJ1-4
DNA: TGTGCCAGCAGTTTGCTAGCGGGACGGGCCGGCGAGCTGTTTTTT; CDR3: CASSLLAGRAGELFF; D: TRBD2; V: TRBV12-3/TRBV12-4; size: many; J: TRBJ2-2
DNA: TGTGCCTGGAGTGTACTGGGCTTGGACTATGGCTACACCTTC; CDR3: CAWSVLGLDYGYTF; D: .; V: TRBV30; size: many; J: TRBJ1-2
DNA: TGCAGTGCTAGAGATCTTCGGACAGGGTTCTTTGATACGCAGTATTTT; CDR3: CSARDLRTGFFDTQYF; D: TRBD1; V: TRBV20-1; size: many; J: TRBJ2-3
DNA: TGTGCCAGCAGCTTAATCGGGGGGGCCACAGATACGCAGTATTTT; CDR3: CASSLIGGATDTQYF; D: TRBD2; V: TRBV7-8; size: many; J: TRBJ2-3
DNA: TGTGCCAGCTCACCAGGGGGGATGGGTCAGCCCCAGCATTTT; CDR3: CASSPGGMGQPQHF; D: .; V: TRBV18; size: many; J: TRBJ1-5
DNA: TGTGCCAACATACCCACCAACGCGAACACCGGGGAGCTGTTTTTT; CDR3: CANIPTNANTGELFF; D: .; V: TRBV6-2/TRBV6-3; size: .; J: TRBJ2-2